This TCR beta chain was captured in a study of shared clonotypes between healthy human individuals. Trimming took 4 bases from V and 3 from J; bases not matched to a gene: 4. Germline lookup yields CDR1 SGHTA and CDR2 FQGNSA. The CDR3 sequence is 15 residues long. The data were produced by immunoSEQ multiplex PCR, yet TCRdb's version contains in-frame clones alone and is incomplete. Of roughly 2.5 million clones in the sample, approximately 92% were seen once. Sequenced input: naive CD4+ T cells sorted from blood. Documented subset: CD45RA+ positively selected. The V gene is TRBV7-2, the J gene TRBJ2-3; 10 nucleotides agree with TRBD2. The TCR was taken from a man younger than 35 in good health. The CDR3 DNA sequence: TGTGCCAGCAGCTCAAGCGGGGGGGCGACAGATACGCAGTATTTT. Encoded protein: CASSSSGGATDTQYF.